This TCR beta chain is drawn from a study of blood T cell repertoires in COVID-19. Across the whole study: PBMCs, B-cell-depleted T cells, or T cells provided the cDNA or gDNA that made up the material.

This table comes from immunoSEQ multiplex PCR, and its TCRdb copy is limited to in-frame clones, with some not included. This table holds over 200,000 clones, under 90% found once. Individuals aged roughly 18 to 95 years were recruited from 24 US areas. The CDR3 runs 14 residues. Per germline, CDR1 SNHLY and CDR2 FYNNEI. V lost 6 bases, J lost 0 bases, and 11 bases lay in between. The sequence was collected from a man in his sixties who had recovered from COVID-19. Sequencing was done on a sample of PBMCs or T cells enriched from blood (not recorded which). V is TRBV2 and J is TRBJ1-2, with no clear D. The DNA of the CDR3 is TGTGCCAGCAGCTTCGACACGGCTAACTATGGCTACACCTTC. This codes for CASSFDTANYGYTF.